A single sample gave rise to the 22 T cell receptor beta chains below, sequenced in a study of cytomegalovirus exposure and HLA in healthy donors. Primers included in the PCR were 60 Vbeta and 13 Jbeta primers. Repertoires were generated with immunoSEQ multiplex PCR, while TCRdb's copy carries only in-frame clones and drops some. The sample lists 99,000 or so clones; 75% to 85% were seen once. What was sequenced was PBMCs. These receptors came from a young man in good health and CMV-seronegative.

This clone occurred once. V and J are TRBV30 and TRBJ1-6; 10 bases map to TRBD1. This CDR3 region has 17 residues. The junction had 10 bases not matched to a gene; V was cut back by 3 bases and J by 5 bases. CDR1 and CDR2 (germline): GTSNPN, SVGIG (reference sequence). The CDR3 protein is CAWRFGRQGADNSPLHF. Here the CDR3 DNA reads TGTGCCTGGAGATTTGGTAGACAGGGGGCGGATAATTCACCCCTCCACTTT. Supplemented by reference TRBV30 and TRBJ1-6, the full variable domain reads SQTIHQWPATLVQPVGSPLSLECTVEGTSNPNLYWYRQAAGRGLQLLFYSVGIGQISSEVPQNLSASRPQDRQFILSSKKLLLSDSGFYLCAWRFGRQGADNSPLHFGNGTRLTVT.

This clone was recorded a few times. V usage is TRBV19 and J usage is TRBJ2-3; TRBD1 aligns across 8 bases. V shed 5 bases and J 2 bases; nucleotides not matched to a gene: 6. The CDR3 contains 15 residues. In germline, CDR1 is LNHDA, CDR2 SQIVND (reference sequence). CDR3 nucleotides: TGTGCCAGTAGTGACGGACAGGGAACCACAGATACGCAGTATTTT. This translates into CASSDGQGTTDTQYF. Looking up the rest from reference TRBV19 and TRBJ2-3 gives the full variable domain: DGGITQSPKYLFRKEGQNVTLSCEQNLNHDAMYWYRQDPGQGLRLIYYSQIVNDFQKGDIAEGYSVSREKKESFPLTVTSAQKNPTAFYLCASSDGQGTTDTQYFGPGTRLTVL.

In its sample, this clone was seen a few times. The V gene is TRBV6-5, the J gene TRBJ1-5; 7 nucleotides line up with TRBD1. V shed 5 bases, J shed 7 bases, and the junction held 5 bases outside the gene matches. Germline V gene data show CDR1 as MNHEY and CDR2 as SVGAGI. The CDR3 is 13 amino acids. CDR3: CASSTQQGQPQHF. The CDR3 DNA sequence: TGTGCCAGCAGTACCCAACAGGGGCAGCCCCAGCATTTT.

The chain links TRBV28 to TRBJ1-5; 11 bases align to TRBD1. This CDR3 spans 17 amino acids. Germline assignment: CDR1 MDHEN and CDR2 SYDVKM. The J segment lost 7 bases and the V segment lost 5 bases, leaving 13 bases of the junction unmatched. The CDR3 coding sequence is TGTGCCAGCAGTCCCGGACAGGGGGCGACCTTTGGGCAGCCCCAGCATTTT. As protein: CASSPGQGATFGQPQHF.

This clone was recorded only once. The chain recombines TRBV5-5 with TRBJ2-7; D is unresolved. The length of the CDR3 is 13 residues. The V gene's germline CDR1 is SGHKS and CDR2 YYEKEE (reference sequence). Trimming removed 4 bases at V and 4 bases at J, with 12 bases between. Written as DNA, the CDR3 is TGTGCCAGCAGCCCCGATCACGGTTACGAGCAGTACTTC. It yields the protein CASSPDHGYEQYF.

The chain carries TRBV5-5 and TRBJ1-5; no definite D call. The CDR3 has 15 amino acids. V lost 0 bases and J lost 0, with 7 bases in between. Germline V CDR1 and CDR2: SGHKS, YYEKEE (reference sequence). The chain's CDR3 is CASSLVYLSNQPQHF. The CDR3 nucleotides are TGTGCCAGCAGCTTGGTCTACCTTAGCAATCAGCCCCAGCATTTT.

This clone appeared a single time. The chain has TRBV18 and TRBJ2-7; 8 bases map to TRBD2. V dropped 1 base and J dropped 6; count of bases not matched to a gene: 14. Germline-derived CDR1 and CDR2 are KGHSH and LQKENI. The CDR3 is 17 amino acids. CDR3 DNA: TGTGCCAGCTCACCACGTACCACTAGCGGACGAATCCGCGAGCAGTACTTC. Translating gives CASSPRTTSGRIREQYF.

V gene TRBV19 combines with J gene TRBJ1-4; maybe TRBD1 (5 bases). Deletions cut 6 bases from V and 8 bases from J, with 13 bases between. CDR3 length: 13 residues. Germline loops: CDR1 LNHDA, CDR2 SQIVND (reference sequence). DNA of the CDR3: TGTGCCAGTAGCGGGGGAATGAGAGAAAAACTGTTTTTT. Its protein product is CASSGGMREKLFF.

V usage is TRBV7-2 and J usage is TRBJ1-2; tentatively, D is TRBD1 (5 bases). The germline gives CDR1 SGHTA, CDR2 FQGNSA. The CDR3 is made up of 14 amino acids. Trimming removed 2 bases at V and 4 bases at J, with 11 bases between. CDR3 amino acids: CASSLYGGSYGYTF. The CDR3 coding sequence is TGTGCCAGCAGCTTATACGGGGGGTCCTATGGCTACACCTTC.

The chain employs TRBV2 and TRBJ1-4; TRBD1 aligns across 7 bases. The CDR3 extends over 13 amino acids. Germline CDR1 SNHLY, CDR2 FYNNEI. The ends lost 6 bases at V and 8 bases at J; junction bases unmatched: 6. For the CDR3, the DNA is TGTGCCAGCAGGGAGGGGGCTGAGGAAAAACTGTTTTTT. Protein sequence: CASREGAEEKLFF. Drawing the rest from reference TRBV2 and TRBJ1-4, the complete variable domain is EPEVTQTPSHQVTQMGQEVILRCVPISNHLYFYWYRQILGQKVEFLVSFYNNEISEKSEIFDDQFSVERPDGSNFTLKIRSTKLEDSAMYFCASREGAEEKLFFGSGTQLSVL.

The rearrangement links TRBV6-1 to TRBJ2-7; D is unresolved. Germline V gene lookup returns CDR1 MNHNS and CDR2 SASEGT. There are 12 residues in the CDR3. V was pared by 4 bases and J by 0 bases, with 4 bases between. This CDR3 reads CASSVSSYEQYF. CDR3 bases: TGTGCCAGCAGTGTGAGCTCCTACGAGCAGTACTTC.

The V call is TRBV29-1, the J call TRBJ2-1; 9 bases agree with TRBD1. Germline-derived CDR1 and CDR2 are SQVTM and ANQGSEA. V gave up 0 bases and J gave up 7 bases; unmatched junction bases: 7. The CDR3 length is 15 residues. CDR3 nucleotide sequence: TGCAGCGTTGAAGACCATACAGGGGGCATGAATGAGCAGTTCTTC. Translating gives CSVEDHTGGMNEQFF.

This clone was observed once. The V gene is TRBV7-2, the J gene TRBJ2-1, with TRBD2 identical over 11 bases. The CDR3 has 16 amino acids. Looked up from germline, CDR1 is SGHTA and CDR2 is FQGNSA. V lost 5 bases to trimming and J lost 2 bases; unmatched junction nucleotides: 5. The CDR3 region is CASSLISGGAYNEQFF. Here the CDR3 DNA reads TGTGCCAGCAGCCTCATTAGCGGGGGGGCCTACAATGAGCAGTTCTTC.

In its sample, this clone was seen a few times. This chain connects TRBV27 to TRBJ1-1; D is uncertain. This CDR3 spans 13 amino acids. Trimming pared 5 bases from V and 1 base from J, leaving 8 bases between. Germline V gene data show CDR1 as MNHEY and CDR2 as SMNVEV (reference sequence). The CDR3 is CASSLAGNTEAFF. CDR3 in DNA: TGTGCCAGCAGTCTAGCAGGGAACACTGAAGCTTTCTTT.

The chain joins TRBV6-5 to TRBJ1-1; TRBD1 is a possible D gene (5 bases). Germline CDR1 MNHEY, CDR2 SVGAGI. The V gene lost 4 bases and the J gene lost 0 bases, with 12 bases spanning the gap. The CDR3 runs to 15 residues. This chain's CDR3 is CASSSRQRMNTEAFF. The CDR3 DNA reads as TGTGCCAGCAGTTCCCGACAGAGAATGAACACTGAAGCTTTCTTT.

The rearrangement links TRBV6-1 to TRBJ1-2, with 7 bases lining up with TRBD1. The CDR3 spans 14 residues. V was clipped by 7 bases and J by 1 base; unmatched bases: 6. The germline CDR1 and CDR2 sequences are MNHNS and SASEGT. Here the CDR3 DNA reads TGTGCCAGCACCCCAAACAGGGGTAACTATGGCTACACCTTC. Translation gives CASTPNRGNYGYTF.

The chain employs TRBV30 and TRBJ1-4; no clear D gene. Per the germline V gene, CDR1 is GTSNPN and CDR2 is SVGIG (reference sequence). This CDR3 has 13 residues. The CDR3 protein is CAAAGGTNEKLFF. CDR3 sequence (DNA): TGTGCAGCCGCGGGTGGAACTAATGAAAAACTGTTTTTT.

The rearrangement links TRBV25-1 to TRBJ2-5, with TRBD1 identical over 8 bases. V lost 1 base, J lost 3 bases, and 4 bases stayed unmatched. The CDR3 length is 15 residues. Germline CDR1 and CDR2: MGHDK and SYGVNS. The CDR3 protein is CASSEWETGEETQYF. The CDR3 DNA sequence: TGTGCCAGCAGTGAATGGGAGACAGGGGAAGAGACCCAGTACTTC.

Only a few counts were recorded for this clone. The genes are TRBV6-6 and TRBJ1-1; TRBD1 aligns across 10 bases. V trimming: 2 bases; J trimming: 6 bases; junction bases outside the gene matches: 6. The CDR3 runs to 15 residues. Per germline, CDR1 MNHNY and CDR2 SVGAGI (reference sequence). The CDR3 reads CASSYRQGQGSEAFF. CDR3 nucleotide sequence: TGTGCCAGCAGTTACCGACAGGGACAGGGGTCTGAAGCTTTCTTT.

The rearrangement uses TRBV5-1 and TRBJ2-3; 13 nucleotides agree with TRBD2. CDR1 SGHRS and CDR2 YFSETQ come from the germline V gene. The length of the CDR3 is 16 residues. V lost 3 bases, J lost 3 bases, and 4 bases stayed unmatched. The CDR3 bases are TGCGCCAGCAGCTCTAGGACTAGCGGGAGTACAGATACGCAGTATTTT. Translation gives CASSSRTSGSTDTQYF. The full variable domain, its missing parts supplied by reference TRBV5-1 and TRBJ2-3, is KAGVTQTPRYLIKTRGQQVTLSCSPISGHRSVSWYQQTPGQGLQFLFEYFSETQRNKGNFPGRFSGRQFSNSRSEMNVSTLELGDSALYLCASSSRTSGSTDTQYFGPGTRLTVL.

The chain recombines TRBV9 with TRBJ1-1, with 7 bases that match TRBD1. Per germline, CDR1 SGDLS and CDR2 YYNGEE. V shed 3 bases and J 5 bases; nucleotides not matched to a gene: 7. The CDR3 is made up of 14 amino acids. The CDR3 is CASSGKGAGTEAFF. The CDR3 DNA sequence: TGTGCCAGCAGCGGAAAGGGGGCCGGGACTGAAGCTTTCTTT.

The rearrangement joins TRBV4-1 to TRBJ2-1; TRBD2 aligns across 10 bases. V shed 3 bases and J 5 bases; nucleotides not matched to a gene: 10. The CDR3 runs 17 residues. In germline, CDR1 is MGHRA, CDR2 YSYEKL. CDR3 nucleotides: TGCGCCAGCAGCCAGTTCGCCGGACTAGCGGTTGACAATGAGCAGTTCTTC. It translates to CASSQFAGLAVDNEQFF.